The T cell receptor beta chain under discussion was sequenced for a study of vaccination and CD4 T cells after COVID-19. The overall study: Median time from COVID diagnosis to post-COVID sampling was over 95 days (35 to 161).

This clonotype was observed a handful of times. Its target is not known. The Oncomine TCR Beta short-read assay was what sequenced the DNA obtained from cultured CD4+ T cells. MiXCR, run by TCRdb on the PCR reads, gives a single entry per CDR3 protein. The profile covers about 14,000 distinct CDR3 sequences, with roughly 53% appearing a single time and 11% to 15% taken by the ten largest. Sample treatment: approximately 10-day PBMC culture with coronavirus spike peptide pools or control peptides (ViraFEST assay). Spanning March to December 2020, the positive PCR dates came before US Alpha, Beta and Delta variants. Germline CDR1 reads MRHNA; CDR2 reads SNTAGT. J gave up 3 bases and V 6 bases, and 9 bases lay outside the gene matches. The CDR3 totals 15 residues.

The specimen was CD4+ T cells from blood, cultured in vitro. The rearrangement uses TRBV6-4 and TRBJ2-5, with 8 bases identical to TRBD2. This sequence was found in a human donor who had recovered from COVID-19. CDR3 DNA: TGTGCCAGCAGGGGTTCGGGGGGGACGAAAGAGACCCAGTACTTC. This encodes CASRGSGGTKETQYF.